This T cell receptor (beta chain) appears in the sequencing data of a study of OX40 agonist ivuxolimab in advanced cancers. The study's findings and limits: Some of the lowest clonal expansion was seen in partial responders at 0.1-3.0 mg/kg.

The protocol was immunoSEQ multiplex PCR, while the TCRdb copy is restricted to in-frame clones and leaves out a portion. The data contain 76,000 or so clones, approximately 85% of them singletons. In regard to this clone: Its target is not known.

Cycle 7 day 1, cycle 4 day 1, and baseline were the timepoints at which blood was sampled. The receptor's source is an adult with an advanced solid tumor such as melanoma, head and neck, liver or kidney cancer. Sample: CD4+ or CD8+ T cells sorted from blood, taken in a trial of the OX40 agonist ivuxolimab.

This CDR3 is CAISESKGSAEQFF. CDR3 bases: TGTGCCATCAGTGAGTCGAAAGGAAGCGCGGAGCAGTTCTTC. The chain couples TRBV10-3 to TRBJ2-1; no clear D. Trimming removed 0 bases from V and 10 bases from J, with 13 bases in between. Per germline, CDR1 ENHRY and CDR2 SYGVKD. This CDR3 spans 14 amino acids.